A selection of T cell receptor beta chains follows, all from one sample in a study of blood T cell repertoires in COVID-19. Assay: immunoSEQ multiplex PCR; the TCRdb copy retains only in-frame clones and omits some. The sample gives under 500,000 clones, around 89% of which show up once; roughly 1.1% is in the top ten. The sequenced material came from PBMCs or T cells enriched from blood (not recorded which). These receptors came from a man aged 30 to 45 who had recovered from COVID-19. Each CDR3 is given with its conserved first and last residue. The order of the fields is CDR3 protein, CDR3 DNA, V gene, J gene, D gene, clone size. D genes are given only for firm matches. Expanded clones are given a class, and other clones once, few, many or no size at all.

CASSPSGTSGYEQYF	TGTGCCAGCAGCCCATCCGGGACTAGCGGTTACGAGCAGTACTTC	TRBV5-6	TRBJ2-7	TRBD2	-
CASRPDSSGGYTF	TGTGCCAGCAGGCCCGACAGTTCAGGCGGCTACACCTTC	TRBV12-3/TRBV12-4	TRBJ1-2	-	-
CASSLRGGRDSPLHF	TGTGCCAGCAGCTTAAGAGGAGGGAGGGATTCACCCCTCCACTTT	TRBV7-3	TRBJ1-6	-	once
CASSPGAPPAKYEQYF	TGCGCCAGCAGCCCCGGAGCTCCGCCCGCCAAGTACGAGCAGTACTTC	TRBV5-1	TRBJ2-7	-	-
CSVGTQAGYTF	TGCAGCGTTGGAACACAGGCTGGCTACACCTTC	TRBV29-1	TRBJ1-2	-	-
CASSLSAGADYNEQFF	TGTGCCAGCAGCTTATCAGCGGGAGCCGACTACAATGAGCAGTTCTTC	TRBV5-5	TRBJ2-1	TRBD2	-
CASTTDAGDSYEQYF	TGTGCCAGCACTACCGATGCGGGAGACTCCTACGAGCAGTACTTC	TRBV6-5	TRBJ2-7	TRBD2	-
CASSPQPTGRSNQPQHF	TGCGCCAGCAGCCCTCAACCGACAGGGCGTAGCAATCAGCCCCAGCATTTT	TRBV5-1	TRBJ1-5	TRBD1	-
CASSLWARVGTEAFF	TGTGCCAGCAGTTTGTGGGCCAGGGTGGGTACTGAAGCTTTCTTT	TRBV28	TRBJ1-1	-	once
CASSLAGTGKANEKLFF	TGCGCCAGCAGCTTGGCCGGGACAGGGAAAGCTAATGAAAAACTGTTTTTT	TRBV5-1	TRBJ1-4	TRBD1	-
CASSVWRQTPLNTEAFF	TGTGCCAGCAGCGTCTGGAGGCAGACCCCTCTAAACACTGAAGCTTTCTTT	TRBV9	TRBJ1-1	-	few
CASSPDRGFSGYTF	TGCGCCAGCAGTCCGGACAGAGGTTTCTCTGGCTACACCTTC	TRBV10-2	TRBJ1-2	-	-
CASGLEGGARQPQHF	TGTGCTAGTGGTTTGGAAGGGGGCGCCCGACAGCCCCAGCATTTT	TRBV12-5	TRBJ1-5	TRBD1	once
CASSQWRDFQETQYF	TGTGCCAGCAGTCAGTGGAGGGATTTTCAAGAGACCCAGTACTTC	TRBV9	TRBJ2-5	-	-
CASSSGQGVRAFF	TGTGCCAGCAGCTCGGGACAGGGGGTTCGGGCTTTCTTT	TRBV11-2	TRBJ1-1	TRBD1	-
CASSFWDTSYEQYF	TGTGCCAGCAGTTTTTGGGACACATCCTACGAGCAGTACTTC	TRBV27	TRBJ2-7	-	-
CASSPAGNSNQPQHF	TGTGCCAGCTCACCGGCGGGGAATAGCAATCAGCCCCAGCATTTT	TRBV18	TRBJ1-5	-	-
CAISDQTGNYGYTF	TGTGCCATCAGTGACCAGACAGGGAACTATGGCTACACCTTC	TRBV10-3	TRBJ1-2	TRBD1	once
CASSQGAPGGNQPQHF	TGTGCCAGCAGCCAGGGGGCCCCTGGGGGCAATCAGCCCCAGCATTTT	TRBV3-1/TRBV3-2	TRBJ1-5	-	-
CAWSVGLAPGGGEQFF	TGTGCTTGGAGTGTAGGGCTAGCCCCTGGAGGAGGAGAGCAGTTCTTC	TRBV30	TRBJ2-1	-	-
CASSAGTGPAGEQYF	TGCGCCAGCAGCGCCGGGACAGGACCCGCAGGGGAGCAGTACTTC	TRBV5-1	TRBJ2-7	TRBD1	-
CSVAVFEQFF	TGCAGCGTTGCCGTTTTTGAGCAGTTCTTC	TRBV29-1	TRBJ2-1	-	-
CASSGRTGGVGNTIYF	TGCGCCAGCAGCGGGCGGACAGGGGGCGTTGGAAACACCATATATTTT	TRBV5-1	TRBJ1-3	TRBD1	-
CASSQIQGTWRTEAFF	TGTGCCAGCAGCCAGATACAGGGGACGTGGCGCACTGAAGCTTTCTTT	TRBV4-2	TRBJ1-1	TRBD1	-
CASSLRTSGRTETQYF	TGCGCCAGCAGCCTAAGGACTAGCGGGAGGACAGAGACCCAGTACTTC	TRBV5-1	TRBJ2-5	TRBD2	-
CASSLDGTSGLETQYF	TGTGCCAGCAGCTTGGACGGGACTAGCGGGCTTGAGACCCAGTACTTC	TRBV5-5	TRBJ2-5	TRBD2	-
CASRTTGGSYEQYF	TGTGCCAGCAGAACGACAGGGGGCAGTTACGAGCAGTACTTC	TRBV27	TRBJ2-7	TRBD1	-
CASSLGGELAGELFF	TGTGCCAGCAGCTTAGGAGGAGAATTAGCCGGGGAGCTGTTTTTT	TRBV7-6	TRBJ2-2	-	-
CAISESGRAGVYEQYF	TGTGCCATCAGTGAGTCGGGGCGGGCAGGGGTTTACGAGCAGTACTTC	TRBV10-3	TRBJ2-7	-	-
CASSQLAAPNYGYTF	TGTGCCAGCAGCCAACTCGCGGCGCCTAACTATGGCTACACCTTC	TRBV3-1/TRBV3-2	TRBJ1-2	-	-
CASSHRGQGLGSGNTIYF	TGTGCCAGCAGCCACCGGGGCCAGGGGCTGGGTTCTGGAAACACCATATATTTT	TRBV14	TRBJ1-3	-	-
CASSLGTGWDNEQFF	TGTGCCAGCAGCTTAGGGACAGGGTGGGACAATGAGCAGTTCTTC	TRBV11-1	TRBJ2-1	TRBD1	-
CASSYSALRGEQYF	TGTGCCAGCAGTTACTCCGCGCTACGTGGCGAGCAGTACTTC	TRBV6-2/TRBV6-3	TRBJ2-7	-	-
CSASGGGSYGYTF	TGCAGCGCTTCGGGAGGAGGGAGCTATGGCTACACCTTC	TRBV29-1	TRBJ1-2	-	-
CAWSGVIGGSTEAFF	TGTGCCTGGAGTGGAGTAATAGGGGGCAGTACTGAAGCTTTCTTT	TRBV30	TRBJ1-1	TRBD1	-
CASSFKGADSPLHF	TGCGCCAGCAGCTTTAAGGGGGCCGACTCACCCCTCCACTTT	TRBV5-1	TRBJ1-6	TRBD1	-
CATSEAGNSPLHF	TGTGCCACCAGTGAAGCAGGGAATTCACCCCTCCACTTT	TRBV24-1	TRBJ1-6	-	once
CASSLFPSAIGTGELFF	TGTGCCAGCAGCCTCTTTCCTAGCGCCATCGGCACCGGGGAGCTGTTTTTT	TRBV7-3	TRBJ2-2	-	-
CATSRAGDRVNEQFF	TGTGCCACCAGCAGGGCTGGGGACAGGGTCAATGAGCAGTTCTTC	TRBV15	TRBJ2-1	TRBD1	-
CASSRPGLDGADTQYF	TGTGCCAGCAGTCGACCGGGACTAGATGGCGCAGATACGCAGTATTTT	TRBV2	TRBJ2-3	TRBD2	few
CASSVTGTSGQETQYF	TGTGCCAGCAGCGTAACCGGGACTAGCGGACAAGAGACCCAGTACTTC	TRBV11-2	TRBJ2-5	TRBD2	-
CASSLVVIAGRNEKLFF	TGTGCCAGCAGTTTAGTAGTGATTGCGGGTCGGAATGAAAAACTGTTTTTT	TRBV28	TRBJ1-4	-	-
CASSQVPSSGRVRTGELFF	TGTGCCAGCAGCCAAGTACCGTCTAGCGGGAGGGTTCGCACCGGGGAGCTGTTTTTT	TRBV4-2	TRBJ2-2	TRBD2	-
CAWSIGSNSNQPQHF	TGTGCCTGGAGCATTGGCAGTAATAGCAATCAGCCCCAGCATTTT	TRBV30	TRBJ1-5	-	few
CASSQNQRAEAFF	TGTGCCAGCAGCCAGAACCAACGCGCTGAAGCTTTCTTT	TRBV3-1/TRBV3-2	TRBJ1-1	-	-
CASSMGSRQLPYGYTF	TGTGCCAGTAGTATGGGGTCACGACAGCTTCCCTATGGCTACACCTTC	TRBV19	TRBJ1-2	-	-
CAWREAGDPYEQYF	TGTGCCTGGAGGGAAGCGGGAGATCCCTACGAGCAGTACTTC	TRBV30	TRBJ2-7	TRBD2	-
CASSQGTQGIGQPQHF	TGTGCCAGCAGCCAAGGGACCCAGGGGATAGGTCAGCCCCAGCATTTT	TRBV3-1/TRBV3-2	TRBJ1-5	-	-
CASSSAGTSYEQYF	TGTGCCAGCAGCTCCGCCGGGACTTCCTACGAGCAGTACTTC	TRBV5-6	TRBJ2-7	-	-
CASSSQGLRLDQPQHF	TGTGCCAGCAGTTCACAAGGACTACGCTTGGATCAGCCCCAGCATTTT	TRBV28	TRBJ1-5	-	-
CASTSSGAPENTEAFF	TGTGCCAGCACCTCTAGTGGGGCCCCTGAGAACACTGAAGCTTTCTTT	TRBV11-2	TRBJ1-1	-	-
CAWSRTSAEAFF	TGTGCCTGGAGTCGGACTTCGGCAGAAGCTTTCTTT	TRBV30	TRBJ1-1	-	-
CASSSYRGNTEAFF	TGTGCCAGCAGTTCGTACAGGGGGAACACTGAAGCTTTCTTT	TRBV28	TRBJ1-1	TRBD1	-
CASSFPGGSTGELFF	TGCGCCAGCAGCTTCCCGGGAGGGTCCACCGGGGAGCTGTTTTTT	TRBV5-1	TRBJ2-2	TRBD2	once
CSVVIGQGRNQPQHF	TGCAGCGTTGTTATTGGGCAGGGCCGCAATCAGCCCCAGCATTTT	TRBV29-1	TRBJ1-5	-	-
CASSTTSGRAYEQYF	TGTGCCAGCAGTACCACTAGCGGGAGAGCCTACGAGCAGTACTTC	TRBV6-5	TRBJ2-7	TRBD2	-
CATSRDRAATEAFF	TGTGCCACCAGCAGAGACAGGGCCGCGACTGAAGCTTTCTTT	TRBV15	TRBJ1-1	-	once
CASSSHPTGGNYGYTF	TGTGCCAGCAGCTCACACCCGACAGGGGGAAACTACGGCTACACCTTC	TRBV7-2	TRBJ1-2	TRBD1	-
CASGLAGHNEQFF	TGTGCCAGCGGACTAGCGGGACACAATGAGCAGTTCTTC	TRBV6-5	TRBJ2-1	TRBD2	-